Below are 30 T cell receptor beta chains sequenced from a single sample in a study of Ad26.COV2.S vaccination and SARS-CoV-2 variants. This sample's treatment: over 15 received Ad26.COV2.S at low or high dose, single or two shots; roughly 5 received placebo; per-sample allocation not given. It was on day 63 after the first vaccine or placebo injection that samples were taken. Sequencing used immunoSEQ multiplex PCR; TCRdb keeps in-frame clones, though not all of them. The data show about 350,000 clones, approximately 84% seen once. This sample comprised peripheral blood, obtained in a trial of Ad26.COV2.S vaccine versus placebo. The origin of the receptors is a person aged 18 to 65 who received the Ad26.COV2.S COVID-19 vaccine or a placebo.

The chain recombines TRBV5-5 with TRBJ2-2; D not resolved. The CDR3 is made up of 12 amino acids. V lost 2 bases, J lost 6 bases, and 5 bases lay in between. CDR1 and CDR2 from the germline V gene are SGHKS and YYEKEE (reference sequence). The CDR3 protein is CASSFSPGELFF. DNA for the CDR3: TGTGCCAGCAGCTTTAGCCCCGGGGAGCTGTTTTTT.

The V and J genes are TRBV3-1 (or the pseudogene TRBV3-2) and TRBJ2-1; D unclear. The CDR3 spans 12 residues. The germline CDR1 and CDR2 sequences are LGHDT and YNNKEL (reference sequence). The V end lost 1 base, the J end lost 6 bases, and 4 bases lay between the germline ends. The chain's CDR3 is CASSQGINEQFF. The CDR3 DNA reads TGTGCCAGCAGCCAAGGAATCAATGAGCAGTTCTTC.

The V call is TRBV29-1, the J call TRBJ1-3, with TRBD1 as a possible D gene (5 bases). The germline V gene has CDR1 SQVTM and CDR2 ANQGSEA. The CDR3 extends over 15 amino acids. V lost 4 bases to trimming and J lost 0 bases, with 13 bases between them. CDR3 loop: CSVVAGPPSGNTIYF. In DNA, the CDR3 is TGCAGCGTTGTGGCGGGGCCGCCCTCTGGAAACACCATATATTTT.

This clone was counted a single time. The chain uses TRBV3-1 (or the pseudogene TRBV3-2) and TRBJ2-3; no reliable D call. Germline V gives CDR1 LGHDT, CDR2 YNNKEL (reference sequence). The V end lost 0 bases, the J end lost 0 bases, and 13 bases lay between the germline ends. This CDR3 comprises 17 residues. This chain's CDR3 is CASSQERAGLSTDTQYF. CDR3 coding DNA: TGTGCCAGCAGCCAAGAAAGGGCAGGTCTGAGCACAGATACGCAGTATTTT.

The gene calls are TRBV19 and TRBJ2-1, with D perhaps matching TRBD2 (5 bases). The CDR3 runs to 14 residues. In germline, CDR1 is LNHDA, CDR2 SQIVND (reference sequence). V was shortened by 9 bases and J by 8 bases, with 20 bases between the two germline ends. The CDR3 loop reads CASLPFRGAHEQFF. The DNA of the CDR3 is TGTGCCAGCCTCCCCTTTCGGGGTGCGCATGAGCAGTTCTTC.

The gene calls are TRBV28 and TRBJ1-3, with a possible D match to TRBD1 (5 bases). This CDR3 is 16 amino acids long. V dropped 2 bases and J dropped 0 bases, with 11 bases sitting between them. The V gene's germline CDR1 is MDHEN and CDR2 SYDVKM. CDR3 sequence (DNA): TGTGCCAGCAGTTTAGGCAGGGAGGGCTCTGGAAACACCATATATTTT. Translation: CASSLGREGSGNTIYF.

This clone was observed many times. This CDR3 is also generated by other DNA sequences in the sample. The V call is TRBV6-2 or TRBV6-3, the J call TRBJ1-5; D gene ambiguous. Germline CDR1 reads MNHEY; CDR2 reads SVGEGT. There are 13 residues in the CDR3. Trimming pared 4 bases from V and 2 bases from J, leaving 6 bases between. CDR3 protein: CASSWGGNQPQHF. The CDR3 bases are TGTGCCAGCAGTTGGGGTGGCAATCAGCCCCAGCATTTT.

The chain links TRBV5-1 to TRBJ2-7; D tentatively reads TRBD1 or TRBD2 (5 bases each). Looked up from germline, CDR1 is SGHRS and CDR2 is YFSETQ. The CDR3 has 15 amino acids. Trimming removed 0 bases from V and 3 bases from J, with 13 bases in between. This CDR3 is CASSLGRESLYEQYF. CDR3 nucleotide sequence: TGCGCCAGCAGCTTGGGCAGGGAGTCCCTCTACGAGCAGTACTTC.

Worth noting for this clone: A much larger clonotype is one base distant, so this may be a read error. This chain joins TRBV15 and TRBJ2-6, with unresolved D. V was shortened by 0 bases and J by 0 bases, with 3 bases between the two germline ends. The CDR3 has 15 residues. CDR1 is LNHNV and CDR2 is YYDKDF in the germline V gene (reference sequence). CDR3 residues: CATSRDASGANVLTF. The CDR3 DNA reads TGTGCCACCAGCAGAGATGCCTCTGGGGCCAACGTCCTGACTTTC.

This clone came up many times. The chain carries TRBV19 and TRBJ2-7; maybe TRBD1 (6 bases). Trimming pared 6 bases from V and 0 bases from J, leaving 12 bases between. Germline V lookup: CDR1 LNHDA, CDR2 SQIVND (reference sequence). The length of the CDR3 is 14 residues. Here the CDR3 DNA reads TGTGCCAGTAGGCCCTGGGACAACTCCTACGAGCAGTACTTC. This gives the protein CASRPWDNSYEQYF.

The rearrangement links TRBV5-1 to TRBJ2-5; no reliable D call. The germline V and J ends were trimmed by 4 bases and 2 bases, with 12 bases remaining between them. Looked up from germline, CDR1 is SGHRS and CDR2 is YFSETQ. CDR3 length: 14 amino acids. CDR3 nucleotide sequence: TGCGCCAGCAGCCCCGGGTTGCTACAAGAGACCCAGTACTTC. Translation: CASSPGLLQETQYF. Full variable domain (rest looked up from reference TRBV5-1 and TRBJ2-5): KAGVTQTPRYLIKTRGQQVTLSCSPISGHRSVSWYQQTPGQGLQFLFEYFSETQRNKGNFPGRFSGRQFSNSRSEMNVSTLELGDSALYLCASSPGLLQETQYFGPGTRLLVL.

The chain combines TRBV27 with TRBJ2-1; possible D gene TRBD1, 5 bases. V gave up 3 bases and J gave up 6 bases, with 15 bases separating them. The CDR3 has 15 residues. Per the germline V gene, CDR1 is MNHEY and CDR2 is SMNVEV (reference sequence). CDR3 nucleotides: TGTGCCAGCAGTTTCGGCAGGGAATTAGGCAATGAGCAGTTCTTC. Amino acids: CASSFGRELGNEQFF.

The J gene is TRBJ2-7, the V gene TRBV11-2, with TRBD2 identical over 8 bases. Trimming took 11 bases from V and 0 from J; bases not matched to a gene: 18. CDR3 length: 17 amino acids. CDR1 SGHAT and CDR2 FQNNGV come from the germline V gene. The CDR3 DNA reads TGTGCCCGTACCGTTAGTCGACTAGCGTTGATCTCCTACGAGCAGTACTTC. Amino acids: CARTVSRLALISYEQYF. The variable domain in full, completed from reference TRBV11-2 and TRBJ2-7, reads EAGVAQSPRYKIIEKRQSVAFWCNPISGHATLYWYQQILGQGPKLLIQFQNNGVVDDSQLPKDRFSAERLKGVDSTLKIQPAKLEDSAVYLCARTVSRLALISYEQYFGPGTRLTVT.

This chain connects TRBV10-3 to TRBJ2-7; 11 bases agree with TRBD2. Germline CDR1 ENHRY, CDR2 SYGVKD. After removal of 0 bases from V and 0 bases from J, the junction contained 1 base not matched to a gene. This CDR3 spans 16 amino acids. The CDR3 loop is CAISESLAGGSYEQYF. The CDR3 DNA reads TGTGCCATCAGTGAGTCTCTAGCGGGGGGCTCCTACGAGCAGTACTTC.

The chain carries TRBV7-9 and TRBJ2-5; 13 bases line up with TRBD2. Germline trimming cut 4 bases from V and 5 bases from J; bases unmatched to any gene: 10. The CDR3 loop spans 17 amino acids. Germline assignment: CDR1 SEHNR and CDR2 FQNEAQ (reference sequence). The CDR3 DNA sequence: TGTGCCAGCAGCTCGGGACTAGCGGGGCCAGCTAGGGAGACCCAGTACTTC. Amino acids: CASSSGLAGPARETQYF.

This chain links TRBV29-1 with TRBJ1-2; D may be TRBD1 (6 bases). The germline V gene encodes CDR1 SQVTM and CDR2 ANQGSEA. This CDR3 has 13 amino acids. V lost 2 bases to trimming and J lost 4 bases, with 11 bases between them. The CDR3 DNA reads as TGCAGCGTTGAACAGGGGAACTCCTATGGCTACACCTTC. Protein: CSVEQGNSYGYTF.

The V and J genes are TRBV4-1 and TRBJ2-3; a possible D gene is TRBD2 (6 bases). V was cut by 4 bases and J by 3 bases, with 17 bases left in between. CDR3 length: 16 residues. Germline V gene data show CDR1 as MGHRA and CDR2 as YSYEKL. CDR3 loop: CASSRQGGASTDTQYF. For the CDR3, the DNA is TGCGCCAGCAGCCGCCAGGGCGGGGCAAGTACAGATACGCAGTATTTT.

This clone has only a few counts. The chain couples TRBV19 to TRBJ2-3, with D perhaps TRBD2 (6 bases). CDR1 and CDR2 (germline): LNHDA, SQIVND (reference sequence). The CDR3 is 16 residues long. Trimming took off 4 bases at V and 7 bases at J, with 21 bases between the two ends. CDR3 amino acids: CASSTGLFGGGNTQYF. The CDR3 nucleotides read TGTGCCAGTAGTACGGGCCTCTTCGGGGGTGGGAATACGCAGTATTTT.

This clone was detected only a few times. This chain connects TRBV5-1 to TRBJ2-3; D perhaps matches TRBD2 (6 bases). CDR3 size: 14 residues. The ends were cut back, 1 base at V and 2 bases at J, with 8 bases in the middle. CDR1 is SGHRS and CDR2 is YFSETQ in the germline V gene. The CDR3 DNA follows: TGCGCCAGCAGCTTGCCGGACTACACAGATACGCAGTATTTT. Translation: CASSLPDYTDTQYF.

The chain joins TRBV29-1 to TRBJ1-1; D is uncertain. The V gene lost 7 bases and the J gene lost 11 bases, with 20 bases spanning the gap. Looked up from germline, CDR1 is SQVTM and CDR2 is ANQGSEA. The CDR3 runs to 12 residues. The CDR3 sequence: CSEDGNAAGAFF. The CDR3 DNA reads TGCAGCGAAGACGGGAACGCCGCGGGTGCTTTCTTT.

The chain uses TRBV7-9 and TRBJ1-5, with TRBD1 as a possible D gene (5 bases). The V gene's germline CDR1 is SEHNR and CDR2 FQNEAQ (reference sequence). Trimming pared 3 bases from V and 5 bases from J, leaving 8 bases between. CDR3 length: 13 amino acids. The CDR3 region has the DNA TGTGCCAGCAGCTTTGAAGGGGATCAGCCCCAGCATTTT. Encoded protein: CASSFEGDQPQHF.

The chain carries TRBV15 and TRBJ2-1; D perhaps matches TRBD1 (6 bases). CDR3 length: 13 residues. Germline V gene sequence: CDR1 LNHNV, CDR2 YYDKDF (reference sequence). V dropped 3 bases and J dropped 12 bases, with 15 bases sitting between them. The CDR3 DNA follows: TGTGCCACCAGCAGGACAGGAGTGGTGTCGCAGTTCTTC. It codes for CATSRTGVVSQFF.

CDR3 sequence: CASSSAGVKGGYTF. As DNA, the CDR3 is TGTGCCAGCAGTTCCGCAGGGGTGAAGGGGGGCTACACCTTC. The V and J genes are TRBV6-5 and TRBJ1-2; TRBD1 might be the D (6 bases). This CDR3 contains 14 residues. V dropped 4 bases and J dropped 8 bases, with 17 bases sitting between them. Germline-derived CDR1 and CDR2 are MNHEY and SVGAGI.

This chain links TRBV7-6 with TRBJ1-1; a possible D gene is TRBD1 (5 bases). The CDR3 has 14 amino acids. Germline V lookup: CDR1 SGHVS, CDR2 FNYEAQ. V lost 1 base to trimming and J lost 6 bases, with 12 bases between them. For the CDR3, the DNA is TGTGCCAGCAGCTTAGTGGGGGGGAGGGCTGAAGCTTTCTTT. Translated, it gives CASSLVGGRAEAFF.

CDR3 coding DNA: TGCGCCAGCAGCCAGACAGGGACCACCGGGGAGCTGTTTTTT. Translation: CASSQTGTTGELFF. The J gene is TRBJ2-2, the V gene TRBV4-1; TRBD1 agrees at 7 bases. V lost 3 bases, J lost 4 bases, and 2 bases stayed unmatched. Germline values: CDR1 MGHRA, CDR2 YSYEKL. The CDR3 length is 14 residues.

The V gene is TRBV30, the J gene TRBJ1-4; no clear D. Trimming shortened V by 3 bases and J by 8 bases, and 13 bases separated the two germline ends. This CDR3 is 13 amino acids long. Per the germline V gene, CDR1 is GTSNPN and CDR2 is SVGIG (reference sequence). CDR3 bases: TGTGCCTGGAGCCCAGGACCAAAGGAAAAACTGTTTTTT. Residues: CAWSPGPKEKLFF.

The chain recombines TRBV28 with TRBJ2-5, with 7 nucleotides matching TRBD2. Germline CDR1 and CDR2: MDHEN and SYDVKM. The junction had 16 bases not matched to a gene; V was cut back by 10 bases and J by 2 bases. The CDR3 has 16 amino acids. DNA for the CDR3: TGTGCCACCTGCCCCCCGGGAGGCGGTTTTCAAGAGACCCAGTACTTC. Translated, it gives CATCPPGGGFQETQYF.

This clone is a singleton in its sample. V gene TRBV27 combines with J gene TRBJ2-3; D call uncertain. Trimming shortened V by 0 bases and J by 2 bases, and 6 bases separated the two germline ends. Germline V lookup: CDR1 MNHEY, CDR2 SMNVEV (reference sequence). There are 14 residues in the CDR3. The CDR3 protein is CASSLSRHTDTQYF. CDR3 DNA sequence: TGTGCCAGCAGTTTATCGCGGCACACAGATACGCAGTATTTT.

This sequence joins TRBV9 and TRBJ1-2; TRBD1 might be the D (5 bases). CDR1 and CDR2 from the germline V gene are SGDLS and YYNGEE. The V gene lost 4 bases and the J gene lost 6 bases, with 10 bases spanning the gap. This CDR3 spans 12 amino acids. CDR3 amino acids: CASSKAGNGYTF. The DNA for the CDR3 is TGTGCCAGCAGCAAGGCAGGGAATGGCTACACCTTC.

This clone has a handful of counts. The chain carries TRBV7-7 and TRBJ2-1, with TRBD2 matching 8 bases. The V segment lost 1 base and the J segment 4 bases; nucleotides outside the gene matches: 3. The germline V gene encodes CDR1 SSHAT and CDR2 FNYEAQ (reference sequence). The CDR3 sequence is 15 residues long. CDR3 protein: CASSLEASGYNEQFF. CDR3 DNA: TGTGCCAGCAGCTTAGAGGCTAGCGGGTACAATGAGCAGTTCTTC.